This T cell receptor (beta chain) was sequenced for a study of blood T cell repertoires in COVID-19. Under the authors' procedure: Quantification of nucleated cells was approximated via reference gene primer amplification. Assay used: immunoSEQ multiplex PCR; TCRdb lists only in-frame clones, some missing. That table gives V, J and clone size, and the DNA gave D and trimming. The sample yields 150,000 to 200,000 clones, around 93% seen once. Unmatched junction bases numbered 11, after V lost 7 bases and J lost 6 bases. Germline values: CDR1 MDHEN, CDR2 SYDVKM. This CDR3 is 15 amino acids long. The sequence was obtained from a man aged 25 to 40 with COVID-19, enrolled during active disease. The V call is TRBV28, the J call TRBJ2-2, with 7 nucleotides matching TRBD1. The source material was peripheral blood. CDR3 in amino acids: CASKPGTADAGELFF. The DNA for the CDR3 is TGTGCCAGCAAGCCCGGGACAGCGGACGCCGGGGAGCTGTTTTTT.